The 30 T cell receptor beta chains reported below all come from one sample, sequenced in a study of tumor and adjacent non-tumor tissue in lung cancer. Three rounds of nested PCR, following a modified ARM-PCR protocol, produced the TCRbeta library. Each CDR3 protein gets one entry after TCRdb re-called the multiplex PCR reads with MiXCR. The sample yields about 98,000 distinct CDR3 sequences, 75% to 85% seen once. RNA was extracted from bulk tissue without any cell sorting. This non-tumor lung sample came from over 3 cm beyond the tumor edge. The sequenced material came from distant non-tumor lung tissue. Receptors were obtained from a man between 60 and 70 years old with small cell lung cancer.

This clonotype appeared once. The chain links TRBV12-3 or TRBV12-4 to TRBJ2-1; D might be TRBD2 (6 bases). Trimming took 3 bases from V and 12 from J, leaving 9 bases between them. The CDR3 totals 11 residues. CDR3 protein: CASSFTGRQFF. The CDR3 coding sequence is TGTGCCAGCAGTTTCACCGGGAGGCAGTTCTTC.

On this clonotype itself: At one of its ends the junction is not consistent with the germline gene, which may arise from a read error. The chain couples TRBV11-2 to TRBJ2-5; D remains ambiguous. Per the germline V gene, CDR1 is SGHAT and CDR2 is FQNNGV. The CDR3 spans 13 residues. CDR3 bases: TGTGCCAACAGCTTTAATAGTAAAGGGACCCAGTACTTC. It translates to CANSFNSKGTQYF.

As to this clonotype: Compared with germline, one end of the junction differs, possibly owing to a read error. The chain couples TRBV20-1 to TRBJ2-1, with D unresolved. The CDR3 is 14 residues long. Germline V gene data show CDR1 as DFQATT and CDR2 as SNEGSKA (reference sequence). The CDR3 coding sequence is TGCAGTGCTAGGGGAATCAGAGGTTACGATGAGCAGTCCTTC. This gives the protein CSARGIRGYDEQSF.

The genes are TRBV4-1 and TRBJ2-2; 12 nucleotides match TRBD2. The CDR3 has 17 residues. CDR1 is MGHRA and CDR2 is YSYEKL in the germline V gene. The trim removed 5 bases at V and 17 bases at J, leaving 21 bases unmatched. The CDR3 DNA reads TGCGCCAGCAGCTCCTGGACTAGCGGGACGAACACCGGGGAGCCTTTTTTT. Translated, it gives CASSSWTSGTNTGEPFF.

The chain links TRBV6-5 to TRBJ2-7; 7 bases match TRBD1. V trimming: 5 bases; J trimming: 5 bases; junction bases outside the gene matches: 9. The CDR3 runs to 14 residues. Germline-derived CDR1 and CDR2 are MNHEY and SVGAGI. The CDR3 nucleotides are TGTGCCAGCAGTCCCGGGACAGCGATGAACGAGCAGTACTTC. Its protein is CASSPGTAMNEQYF.

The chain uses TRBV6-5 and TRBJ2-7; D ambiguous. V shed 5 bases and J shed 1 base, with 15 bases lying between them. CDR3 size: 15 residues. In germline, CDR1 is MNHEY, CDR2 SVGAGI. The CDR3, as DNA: TGTGCCAGCAGTGTCTTTCCCAGGAGTTCCTACGAGCAGTACTTC. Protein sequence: CASSVFPRSSYEQYF.

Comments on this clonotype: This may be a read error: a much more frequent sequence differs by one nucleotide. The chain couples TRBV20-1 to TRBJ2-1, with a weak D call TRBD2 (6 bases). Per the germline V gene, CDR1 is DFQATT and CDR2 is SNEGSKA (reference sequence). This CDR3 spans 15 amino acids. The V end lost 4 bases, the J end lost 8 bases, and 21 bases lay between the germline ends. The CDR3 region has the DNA TGCAGTGCTACTTCGGCTAGCTGGAGGGTCCATGAGCAGTTCTTC. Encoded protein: CSATSASWRVHEQFF.

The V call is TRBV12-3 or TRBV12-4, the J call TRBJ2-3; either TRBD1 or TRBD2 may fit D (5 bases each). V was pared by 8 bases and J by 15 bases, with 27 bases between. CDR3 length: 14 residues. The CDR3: CASQPGTLVDMHYF. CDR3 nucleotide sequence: TGTGCCAGCCAACCCGGGACCCTCGTCGATATGCACTATTTT.

CDR3 in DNA: TGTGCCAGCAGCCATAACCCGCATGGAGTCCAGCATTTT. It encodes CASSHNPHGVQHF. This chain uses TRBV11-2 with TRBJ1-5; D is uncertain. Germline V lookup: CDR1 SGHAT, CDR2 FQNNGV. V gave up 5 bases and J gave up 12 bases, with 17 bases separating them. CDR3 length equals 13 residues.

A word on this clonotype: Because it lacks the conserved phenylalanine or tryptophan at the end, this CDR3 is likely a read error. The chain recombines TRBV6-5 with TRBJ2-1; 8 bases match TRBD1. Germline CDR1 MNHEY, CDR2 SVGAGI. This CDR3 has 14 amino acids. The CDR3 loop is CASSRQGSYNEQFS. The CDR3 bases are TGCGCCAGCAGTCGACAGGGGTCCTACAATGAGCAGTTCTCC.

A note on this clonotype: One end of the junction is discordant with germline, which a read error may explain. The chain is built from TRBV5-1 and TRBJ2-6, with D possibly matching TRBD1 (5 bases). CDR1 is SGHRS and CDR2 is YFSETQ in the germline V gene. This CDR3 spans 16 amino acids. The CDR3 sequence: CVSSLDTGSGANVLTF. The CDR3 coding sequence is TGCGTCAGCAGCCTGGATACAGGATCTGGGGCCAACGTCCTGACTTTC.

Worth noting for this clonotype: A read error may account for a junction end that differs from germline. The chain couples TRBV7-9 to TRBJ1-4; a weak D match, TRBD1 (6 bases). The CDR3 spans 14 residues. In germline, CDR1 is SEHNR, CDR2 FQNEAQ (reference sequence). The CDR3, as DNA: TGTGCCAGCAGCTTAGGAAACGCAGGGGAAACACTGTTTTTT. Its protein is CASSLGNAGETLFF.

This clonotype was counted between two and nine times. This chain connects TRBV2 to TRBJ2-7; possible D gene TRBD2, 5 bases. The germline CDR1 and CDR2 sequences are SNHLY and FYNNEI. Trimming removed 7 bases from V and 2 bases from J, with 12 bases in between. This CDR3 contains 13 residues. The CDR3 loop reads CASIPNGAYEQYF. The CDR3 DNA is TGTGCCAGCATCCCTAACGGGGCCTACGAGCAGTACTTC.

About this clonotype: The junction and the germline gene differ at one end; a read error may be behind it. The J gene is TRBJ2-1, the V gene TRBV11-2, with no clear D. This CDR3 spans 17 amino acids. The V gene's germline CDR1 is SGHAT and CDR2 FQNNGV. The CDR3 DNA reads TGTGCCAACAGCTTAGTGGCACCCCAGAGCTCCTACAATGAGCAGTTCTTC. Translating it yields CANSLVAPQSSYNEQFF.

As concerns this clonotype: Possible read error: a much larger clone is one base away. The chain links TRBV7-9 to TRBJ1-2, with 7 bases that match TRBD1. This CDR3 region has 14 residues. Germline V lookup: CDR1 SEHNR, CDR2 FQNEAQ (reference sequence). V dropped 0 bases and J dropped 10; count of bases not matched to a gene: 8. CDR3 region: CASSLANRGGVYTF. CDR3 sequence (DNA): TGTGCCAGCAGCTTAGCGAACAGGGGTGGTGTCTACACCTTC.

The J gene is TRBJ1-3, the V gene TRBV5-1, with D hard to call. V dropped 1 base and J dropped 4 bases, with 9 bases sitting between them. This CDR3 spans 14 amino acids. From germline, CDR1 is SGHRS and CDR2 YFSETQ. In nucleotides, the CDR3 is TGCGCCAGCAGCTTGAGCACCGGCGGAAACACCATATATTTT. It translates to CASSLSTGGNTIYF.

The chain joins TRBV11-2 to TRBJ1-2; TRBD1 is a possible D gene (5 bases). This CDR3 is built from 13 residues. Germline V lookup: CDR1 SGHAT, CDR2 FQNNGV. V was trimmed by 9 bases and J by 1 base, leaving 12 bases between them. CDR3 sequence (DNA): TGTGCCAGTGACGACAGTGATAACTATGGCTACACCTTC. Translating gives CASDDSDNYGYTF. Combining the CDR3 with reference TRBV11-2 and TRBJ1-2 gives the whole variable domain EAGVAQSPRYKIIEKRQSVAFWCNPISGHATLYWYQQILGQGPKLLIQFQNNGVVDDSQLPKDRFSAERLKGVDSTLKIQPAKLEDSAVYLCASDDSDNYGYTFGSGTRLTVV.

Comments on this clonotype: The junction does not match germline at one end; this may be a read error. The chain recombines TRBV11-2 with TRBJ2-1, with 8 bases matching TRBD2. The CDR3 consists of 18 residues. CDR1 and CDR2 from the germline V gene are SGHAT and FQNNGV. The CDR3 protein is CASSLGVAGSYYYNEEFF. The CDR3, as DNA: TGTGCCAGCAGCTTAGGAGTAGCGGGAAGCTACTACTACAATGAGGAGTTCTTT.

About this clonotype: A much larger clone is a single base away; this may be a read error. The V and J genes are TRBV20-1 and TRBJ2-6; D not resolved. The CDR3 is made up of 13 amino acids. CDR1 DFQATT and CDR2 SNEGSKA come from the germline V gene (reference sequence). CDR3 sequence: CSAQPSEANVLTF. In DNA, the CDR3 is TGCAGTGCCCAGCCCTCTGAGGCCAACGTCCTGACTTTC.

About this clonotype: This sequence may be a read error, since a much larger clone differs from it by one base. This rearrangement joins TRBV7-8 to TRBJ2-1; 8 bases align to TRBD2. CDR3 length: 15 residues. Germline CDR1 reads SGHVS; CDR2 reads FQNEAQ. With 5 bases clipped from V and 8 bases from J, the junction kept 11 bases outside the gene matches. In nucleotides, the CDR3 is TGTGCCAGCAGCCTGGGGACTAGGGGGTCGTATGAGCAGTTCTTC. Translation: CASSLGTRGSYEQFF.

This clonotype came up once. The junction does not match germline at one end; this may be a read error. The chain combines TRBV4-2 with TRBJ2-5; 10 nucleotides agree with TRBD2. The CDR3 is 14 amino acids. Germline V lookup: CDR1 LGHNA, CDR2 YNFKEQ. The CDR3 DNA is TGTGCCTGCAGCCAAGCGGGGGGGCAAGAGACTCAGTATTTC. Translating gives CACSQAGGQETQYF.

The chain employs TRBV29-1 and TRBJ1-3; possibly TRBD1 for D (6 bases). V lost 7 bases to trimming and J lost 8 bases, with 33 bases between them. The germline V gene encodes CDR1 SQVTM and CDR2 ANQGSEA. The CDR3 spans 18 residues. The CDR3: CSASGINKSGEDGDTIYF. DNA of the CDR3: TGCAGCGCCTCGGGGATAAATAAGTCAGGGGAGGACGGAGACACCATATATTTT.

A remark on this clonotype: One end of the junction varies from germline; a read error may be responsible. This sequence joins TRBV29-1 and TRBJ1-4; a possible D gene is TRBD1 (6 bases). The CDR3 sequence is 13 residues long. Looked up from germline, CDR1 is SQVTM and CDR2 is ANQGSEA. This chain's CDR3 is CSRQRGVNEKLFF. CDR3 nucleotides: TGCAGCAGGCAAAGGGGGGTAAATGAAAAACTGTTCTTT. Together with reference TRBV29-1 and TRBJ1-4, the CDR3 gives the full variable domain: SAVISQKPSRDICQRGTSLTIQCQVDSQVTMMFWYRQQPGQSLTLIATANQGSEATYESGFVIDKFPISRPNLTFSTLTVSNMSPEDSSIYLCSRQRGVNEKLFFGSGTQLSVL.

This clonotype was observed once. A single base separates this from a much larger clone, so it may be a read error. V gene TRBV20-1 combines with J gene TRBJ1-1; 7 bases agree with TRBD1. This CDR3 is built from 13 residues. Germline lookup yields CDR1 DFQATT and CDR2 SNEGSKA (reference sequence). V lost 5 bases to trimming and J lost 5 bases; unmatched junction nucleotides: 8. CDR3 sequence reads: CSAYRGPRTEAFF. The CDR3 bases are TGCAGTGCTTACAGGGGTCCAAGGACTGAAGCTTTCTTT.

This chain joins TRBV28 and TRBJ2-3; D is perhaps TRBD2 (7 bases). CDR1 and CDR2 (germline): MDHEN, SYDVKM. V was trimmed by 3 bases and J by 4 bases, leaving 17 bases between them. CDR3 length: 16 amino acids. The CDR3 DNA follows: TGTGCCAGCAGTTTTCAGGCGGGGGCTGGTCCAGATACGCAGTATTTT. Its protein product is CASSFQAGAGPDTQYF.

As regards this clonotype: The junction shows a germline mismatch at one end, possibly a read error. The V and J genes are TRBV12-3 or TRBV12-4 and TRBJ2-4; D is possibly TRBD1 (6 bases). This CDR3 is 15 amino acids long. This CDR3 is CASSEGDAAKNIQYF. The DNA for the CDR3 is TGCGCCAGCAGCGAGGGGGACGCGGCCAAAAACATTCAGTACTTC.

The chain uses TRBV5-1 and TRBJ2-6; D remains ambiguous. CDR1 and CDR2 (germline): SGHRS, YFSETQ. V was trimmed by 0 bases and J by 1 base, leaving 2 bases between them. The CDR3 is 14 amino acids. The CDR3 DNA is TGCGCCAGCAGCTTGGTATCTGGGGCCAACGTCCTGACTTTC. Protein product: CASSLVSGANVLTF.

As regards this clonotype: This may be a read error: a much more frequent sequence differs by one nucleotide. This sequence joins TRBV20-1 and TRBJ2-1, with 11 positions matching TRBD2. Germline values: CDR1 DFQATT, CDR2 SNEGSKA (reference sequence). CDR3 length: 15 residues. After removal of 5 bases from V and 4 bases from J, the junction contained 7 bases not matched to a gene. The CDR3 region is CSAEGLAENYNEQFF. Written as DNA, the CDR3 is TGCAGTGCTGAGGGACTAGCGGAGAATTACAATGAGCAGTTCTTC.

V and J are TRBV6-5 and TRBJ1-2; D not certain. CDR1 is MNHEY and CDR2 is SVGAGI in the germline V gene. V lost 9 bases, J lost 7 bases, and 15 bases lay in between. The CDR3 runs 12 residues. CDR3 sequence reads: CASRTGAAGYTF. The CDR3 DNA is TGTGCCAGTAGAACCGGTGCGGCTGGCTACACCTTC.

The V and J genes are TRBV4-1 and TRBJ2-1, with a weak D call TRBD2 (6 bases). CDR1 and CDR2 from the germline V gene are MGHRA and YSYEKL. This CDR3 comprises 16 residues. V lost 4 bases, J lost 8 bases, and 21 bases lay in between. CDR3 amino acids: CASSRGLTGIVHEQFF. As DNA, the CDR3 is TGCGCCAGCAGCCGTGGACTAACGGGGATTGTCCATGAGCAGTTCTTC.